This is a list of T cell receptor beta chains from one sample in a study of control samples from healthy donors and cancer patients. The protocol was immunoSEQ multiplex PCR, while the TCRdb copy is restricted to in-frame clones and leaves out a portion. The sample yields some 140,000 clones, approximately 94% seen once. Sequences were obtained from blood. These receptors all stem from a man between 35 and 55 years old in good health. CDR3s include the opening cysteine and the closing phenylalanine or tryptophan. The D gene is left open where the match is weak. For some rows the clone size is stated as once, few or many, or as a class when expanded; others skip it.

d_call: .; j_call: TRBJ1-6; v_call: TRBV7-2; clone_size: .; cdr3_aa: CASSSSRGPNSPLHF; cdr3_nt: TGTGCCAGCAGCTCGTCCCGGGGCCCCAATTCACCCCTCCACTTT
d_call: .; j_call: TRBJ1-1; v_call: TRBV6-5; clone_size: .; cdr3_aa: CASRLTGNTEAFF; cdr3_nt: TGTGCCAGCAGGCTGACAGGGAACACTGAAGCTTTCTTT
d_call: .; j_call: TRBJ2-2; v_call: TRBV10-2; clone_size: .; cdr3_aa: CASIGTAGGTGELFF; cdr3_nt: TGCGCCAGCATAGGGACAGCGGGCGGCACCGGGGAGCTGTTTTTT
d_call: TRBD1; j_call: TRBJ2-1; v_call: TRBV9; clone_size: .; cdr3_aa: CASSARQGGSNEQFF; cdr3_nt: TGTGCCAGCAGCGCCCGACAGGGGGGGAGCAATGAGCAGTTCTTC
d_call: TRBD1; j_call: TRBJ2-3; v_call: TRBV5-8; clone_size: .; cdr3_aa: CASSSGTGGGDTQYF; cdr3_nt: TGTGCCAGCAGTTCCGGGACAGGGGGTGGAGATACGCAGTATTTT
d_call: .; j_call: TRBJ2-6; v_call: TRBV12-5; clone_size: once; cdr3_aa: CASGPSRSGANVLTF; cdr3_nt: TGTGCTAGTGGTCCCAGCCGCTCTGGGGCCAACGTCCTGACTTTC
d_call: .; j_call: TRBJ1-1; v_call: TRBV6-2/TRBV6-3; clone_size: .; cdr3_aa: CASSSFPTEAFF; cdr3_nt: TGTGCCAGCAGTTCCTTTCCCACTGAAGCTTTCTTT
d_call: .; j_call: TRBJ2-7; v_call: TRBV11-2; clone_size: .; cdr3_aa: CASSLNRVNEQYF; cdr3_nt: TGTGCCAGCAGCTTAAACAGGGTAAACGAGCAGTACTTC
d_call: TRBD2; j_call: TRBJ2-5; v_call: TRBV28; clone_size: .; cdr3_aa: CASRNQGTSGGARYQETQYF; cdr3_nt: TGTGCCAGCAGAAACCAAGGGACTAGCGGGGGGGCCCGGTACCAAGAGACCCAGTACTTC
d_call: .; j_call: TRBJ1-1; v_call: TRBV4-1; clone_size: .; cdr3_aa: CASSQDLNTEAFF; cdr3_nt: TGCGCCAGCAGCCAAGACTTGAACACTGAAGCTTTCTTT
d_call: .; j_call: TRBJ2-3; v_call: TRBV28; clone_size: .; cdr3_aa: CASSSPTSDTQYF; cdr3_nt: TGTGCCAGCAGTTCGCCTACGTCGGATACGCAGTATTTT
d_call: TRBD2; j_call: TRBJ2-7; v_call: TRBV27; clone_size: .; cdr3_aa: CASSVERGGTYEQYF; cdr3_nt: TGTGCCAGCAGTGTCGAGCGGGGGGGAACCTACGAGCAGTACTTC
d_call: .; j_call: TRBJ2-7; v_call: TRBV18; clone_size: .; cdr3_aa: CASSNAGGGEQYF; cdr3_nt: TGTGCCAGCTCCAACGCCGGGGGCGGCGAGCAGTACTTC
d_call: .; j_call: TRBJ1-4; v_call: TRBV19; clone_size: once; cdr3_aa: CASSNPGENEKLFF; cdr3_nt: TGTGCCAGTAGTAACCCAGGGGAGAATGAAAAACTGTTTTTT
d_call: TRBD1; j_call: TRBJ2-7; v_call: TRBV3-1/TRBV3-2; clone_size: .; cdr3_aa: CASSQAAGTGFTYEQYF; cdr3_nt: TGTGCCAGCAGCCAGGCCGCCGGGACAGGCTTTACCTACGAGCAGTACTTC
d_call: TRBD1; j_call: TRBJ2-7; v_call: TRBV4-1; clone_size: .; cdr3_aa: CASSPWGQGASEQYF; cdr3_nt: TGCGCCAGCAGCCCTTGGGGACAGGGGGCTTCCGAGCAGTACTTC
d_call: .; j_call: TRBJ1-2; v_call: TRBV5-4; clone_size: .; cdr3_aa: CASSPGSDNYGYTF; cdr3_nt: TGTGCCAGCAGCCCAGGGTCTGATAACTATGGCTACACCTTC
d_call: .; j_call: TRBJ2-7; v_call: TRBV12-3/TRBV12-4; clone_size: once; cdr3_aa: CASSLGGAREQYF; cdr3_nt: TGTGCCAGCAGTTTAGGGGGGGCGCGGGAGCAGTACTTC